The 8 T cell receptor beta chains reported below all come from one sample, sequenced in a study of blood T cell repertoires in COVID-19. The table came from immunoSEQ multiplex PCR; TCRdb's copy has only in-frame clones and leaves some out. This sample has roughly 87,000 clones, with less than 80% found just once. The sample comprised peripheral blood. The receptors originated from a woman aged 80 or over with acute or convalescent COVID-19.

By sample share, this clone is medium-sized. The DNA for the CDR3 is TGTGCCAGCAGCAGAGGACTAGCGGGGGTCGGCGAGCAGTACTTC. Translated: CASSRGLAGVGEQYF. This chain joins TRBV11-3 and TRBJ2-7, with 13 bases fitting TRBD2. The CDR3 spans 15 residues. V lost 5 bases and J lost 6; bases outside the gene matches: 7. Germline CDR1 reads SGHNT; CDR2 reads YENEEA.

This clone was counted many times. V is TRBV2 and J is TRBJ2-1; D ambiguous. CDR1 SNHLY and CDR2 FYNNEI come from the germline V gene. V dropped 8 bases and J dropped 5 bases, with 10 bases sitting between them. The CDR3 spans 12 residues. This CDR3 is CASLTLHNEQFF. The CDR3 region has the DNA TGTGCCAGCCTCACGCTACACAATGAGCAGTTCTTC. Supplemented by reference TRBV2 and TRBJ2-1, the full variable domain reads EPEVTQTPSHQVTQMGQEVILRCVPISNHLYFYWYRQILGQKVEFLVSFYNNEISEKSEIFDDQFSVERPDGSNFTLKIRSTKLEDSAMYFCASLTLHNEQFFGPGTRLTVL.

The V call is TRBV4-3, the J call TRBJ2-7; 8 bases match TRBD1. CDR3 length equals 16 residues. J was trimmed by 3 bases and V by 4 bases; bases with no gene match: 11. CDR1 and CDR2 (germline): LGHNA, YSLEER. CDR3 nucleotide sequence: TGCGCCAGCAGCCCTGATGAGAGACAGGGGATCTACGAGCAGTACTTC. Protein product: CASSPDERQGIYEQYF.

This CDR3 reads CASSPGQGNEQFF. CDR3 DNA: TGTGCCAGCTCACCGGGACAGGGGAATGAGCAGTTCTTC. The chain is built from TRBV18 and TRBJ2-1, with 10 bases that match TRBD1. The CDR3 extends over 13 amino acids. Germline V gene data show CDR1 as KGHSH and CDR2 as LQKENI. The V segment lost 3 bases and the J segment 7 bases; nucleotides outside the gene matches: 0.

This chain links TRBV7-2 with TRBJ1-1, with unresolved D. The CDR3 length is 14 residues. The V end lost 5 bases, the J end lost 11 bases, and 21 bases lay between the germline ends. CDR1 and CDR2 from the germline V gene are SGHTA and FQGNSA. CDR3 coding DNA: TGTGCCAGCAGCCAAACTAGCCCCACGGCAAGGGCTTTCTTT. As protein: CASSQTSPTARAFF.

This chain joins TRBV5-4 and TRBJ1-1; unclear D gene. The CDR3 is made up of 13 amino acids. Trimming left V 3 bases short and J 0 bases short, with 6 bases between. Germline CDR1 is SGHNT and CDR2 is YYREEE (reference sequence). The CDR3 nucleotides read TGTGCCAGCAGCTCTGGAGTGAACACTGAAGCTTTCTTT. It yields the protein CASSSGVNTEAFF.

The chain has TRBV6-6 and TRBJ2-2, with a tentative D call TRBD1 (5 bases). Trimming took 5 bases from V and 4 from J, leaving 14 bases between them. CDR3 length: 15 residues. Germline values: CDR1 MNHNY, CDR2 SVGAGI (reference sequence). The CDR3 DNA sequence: TGTGCCAGCAGTGACCAGGGCCGGAGCACCGGGGAGCTGTTTTTT. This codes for CASSDQGRSTGELFF.

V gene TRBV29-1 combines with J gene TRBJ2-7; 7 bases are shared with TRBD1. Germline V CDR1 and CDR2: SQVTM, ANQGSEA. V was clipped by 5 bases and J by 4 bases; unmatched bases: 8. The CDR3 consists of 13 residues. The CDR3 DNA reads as TGCAGCGTTTGGACAGGCCTGGGGTACGAGCAGTACTTC. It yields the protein CSVWTGLGYEQYF.